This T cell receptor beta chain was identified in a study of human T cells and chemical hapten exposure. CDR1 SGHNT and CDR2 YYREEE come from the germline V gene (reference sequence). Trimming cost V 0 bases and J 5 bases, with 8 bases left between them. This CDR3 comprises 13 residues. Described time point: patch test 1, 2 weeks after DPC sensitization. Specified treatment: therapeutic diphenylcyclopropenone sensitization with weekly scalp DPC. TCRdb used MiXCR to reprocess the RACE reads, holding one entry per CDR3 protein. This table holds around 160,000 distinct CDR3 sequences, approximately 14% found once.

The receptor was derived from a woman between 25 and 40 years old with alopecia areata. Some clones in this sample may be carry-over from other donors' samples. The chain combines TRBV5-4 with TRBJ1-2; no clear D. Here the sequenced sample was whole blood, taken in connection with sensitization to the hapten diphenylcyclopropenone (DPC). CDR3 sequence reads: CASSLAAAYGYTF. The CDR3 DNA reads TGTGCCAGCAGCTTGGCGGCAGCATATGGCTACACCTTC.